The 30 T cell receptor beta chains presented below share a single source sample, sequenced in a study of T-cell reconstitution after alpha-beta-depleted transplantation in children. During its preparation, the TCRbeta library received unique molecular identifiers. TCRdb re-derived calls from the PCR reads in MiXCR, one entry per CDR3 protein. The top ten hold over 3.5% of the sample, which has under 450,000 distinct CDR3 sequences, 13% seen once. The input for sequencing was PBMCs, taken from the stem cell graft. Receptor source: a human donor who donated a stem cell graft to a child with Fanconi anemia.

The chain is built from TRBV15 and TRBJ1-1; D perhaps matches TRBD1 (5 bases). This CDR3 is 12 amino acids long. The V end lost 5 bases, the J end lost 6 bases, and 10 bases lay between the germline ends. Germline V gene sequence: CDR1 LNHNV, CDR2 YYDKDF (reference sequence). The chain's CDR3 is CATSLDSAEAFF. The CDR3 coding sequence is TGTGCCACCAGCCTCGACAGTGCTGAAGCTTTCTTT.

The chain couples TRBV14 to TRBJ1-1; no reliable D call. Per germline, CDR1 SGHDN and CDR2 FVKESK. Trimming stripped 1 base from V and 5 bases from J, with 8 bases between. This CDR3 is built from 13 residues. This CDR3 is CASSQVTATEAFF. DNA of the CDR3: TGTGCCAGCAGCCAAGTAACAGCGACTGAAGCTTTCTTT.

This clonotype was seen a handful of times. In nucleotides, the CDR3 is TGTGCCAGCAGCGGCGGGACGGTCGGCCAGCCCCAGCATTTT. This translates into CASSGGTVGQPQHF. J is TRBJ1-5 and V is TRBV6-1, with D possibly TRBD1 on 5 matching bases. Germline lookup yields CDR1 MNHNS and CDR2 SASEGT. The V end lost 6 bases, the J end lost 7 bases, and 16 bases lay between the germline ends. The CDR3 spans 14 residues.

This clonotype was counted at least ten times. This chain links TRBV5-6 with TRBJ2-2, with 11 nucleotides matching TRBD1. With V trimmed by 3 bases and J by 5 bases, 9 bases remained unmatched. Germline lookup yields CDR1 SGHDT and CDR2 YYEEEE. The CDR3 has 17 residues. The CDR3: CASSWGTGGTRTGELFF. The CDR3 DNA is TGTGCCAGCAGCTGGGGGACAGGGGGGACCAGAACCGGGGAGCTGTTTTTT.

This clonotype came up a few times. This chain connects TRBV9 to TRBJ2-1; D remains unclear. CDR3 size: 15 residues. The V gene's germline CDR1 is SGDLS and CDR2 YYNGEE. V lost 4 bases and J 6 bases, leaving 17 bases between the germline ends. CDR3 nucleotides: TGTGCCAGCAGCCCTGATATTGGACGGCGCAATGAGCAGTTCTTC. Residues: CASSPDIGRRNEQFF. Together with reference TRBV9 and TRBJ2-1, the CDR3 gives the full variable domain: DSGVTQTPKHLITATGQRVTLRCSPRSGDLSVYWYQQSLDQGLQFLIQYYNGEERAKGNILERFSAQQFPDLHSELNLSSLELGDSALYFCASSPDIGRRNEQFFGPGTRLTVL.

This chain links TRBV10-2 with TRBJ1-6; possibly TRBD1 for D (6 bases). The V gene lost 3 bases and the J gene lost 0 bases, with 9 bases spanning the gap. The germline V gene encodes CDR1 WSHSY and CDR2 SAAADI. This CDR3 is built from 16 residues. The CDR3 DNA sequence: TGCGCCAGCAGTGAAAGGGGGGCCTCCTATAATTCACCCCTCCACTTT. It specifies CASSERGASYNSPLHF.

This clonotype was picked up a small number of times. The CDR3 region is CASSYSSEYEQYF. CDR3 DNA sequence: TGTGCCAGCAGTTACTCGAGTGAATACGAGCAGTACTTC. The V call is TRBV6-6, the J call TRBJ2-7, with D unresolved. With 0 bases removed from V and 4 bases from J, the gap between germline ends came to 7 bases. Germline V gives CDR1 MNHNY, CDR2 SVGAGI (reference sequence). This CDR3 region has 13 residues.

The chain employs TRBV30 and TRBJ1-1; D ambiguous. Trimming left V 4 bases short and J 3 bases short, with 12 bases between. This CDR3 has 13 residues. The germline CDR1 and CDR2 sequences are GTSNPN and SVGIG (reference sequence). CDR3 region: CAWIADGDTEAFF. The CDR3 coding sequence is TGTGCCTGGATCGCGGACGGGGACACTGAAGCTTTCTTT.

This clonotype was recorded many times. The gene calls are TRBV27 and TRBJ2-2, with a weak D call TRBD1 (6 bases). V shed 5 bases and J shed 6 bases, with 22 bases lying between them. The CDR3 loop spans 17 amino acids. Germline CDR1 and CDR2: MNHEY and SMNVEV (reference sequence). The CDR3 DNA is TGTGCCAGCAGTCCACAGGGAGTGCTAAGAACTCCCGGGGAGCTGTTTTTT. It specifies CASSPQGVLRTPGELFF.

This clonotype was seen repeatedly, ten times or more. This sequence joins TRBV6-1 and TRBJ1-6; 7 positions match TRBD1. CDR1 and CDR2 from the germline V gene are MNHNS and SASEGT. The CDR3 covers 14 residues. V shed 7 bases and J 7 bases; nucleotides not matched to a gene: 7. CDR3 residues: CASNPQGGNSPLHF. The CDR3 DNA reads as TGTGCCAGCAACCCCCAGGGGGGCAATTCACCCCTCCACTTT.

The CDR3: CSARSPGEGHEQFF. The CDR3 region has the DNA TGCAGTGCTAGGAGTCCGGGGGAAGGGCATGAGCAGTTCTTC. The V call is TRBV20-1, the J call TRBJ2-1, with D perhaps TRBD2 (6 bases). The CDR3 loop spans 14 amino acids. V lost 3 bases and J 8 bases, leaving 17 bases between the germline ends. Germline assignment: CDR1 DFQATT and CDR2 SNEGSKA (reference sequence).

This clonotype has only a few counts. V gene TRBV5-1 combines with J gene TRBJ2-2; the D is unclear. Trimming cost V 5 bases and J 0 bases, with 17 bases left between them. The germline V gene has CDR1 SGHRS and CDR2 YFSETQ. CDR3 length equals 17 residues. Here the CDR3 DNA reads TGCGCCAGCAGTCTCTTACCCGGACGAACGAACACCGGGGAGCTGTTTTTT. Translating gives CASSLLPGRTNTGELFF.

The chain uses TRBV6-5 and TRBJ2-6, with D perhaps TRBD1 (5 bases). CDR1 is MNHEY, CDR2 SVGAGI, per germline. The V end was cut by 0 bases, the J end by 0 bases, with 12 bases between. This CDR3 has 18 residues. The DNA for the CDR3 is TGTGCCAGCAGTTACTCGAGAGACAGCTTCTCTGGGGCCAACGTCCTGACTTTC. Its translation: CASSYSRDSFSGANVLTF.

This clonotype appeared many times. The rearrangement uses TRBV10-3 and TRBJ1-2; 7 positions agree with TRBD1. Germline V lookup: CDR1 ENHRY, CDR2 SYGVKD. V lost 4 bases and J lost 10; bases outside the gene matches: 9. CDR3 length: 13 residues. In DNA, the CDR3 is TGTGCCATCAGTGGACAGGGAAGGGGCGACTACACCTTC. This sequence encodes CAISGQGRGDYTF.

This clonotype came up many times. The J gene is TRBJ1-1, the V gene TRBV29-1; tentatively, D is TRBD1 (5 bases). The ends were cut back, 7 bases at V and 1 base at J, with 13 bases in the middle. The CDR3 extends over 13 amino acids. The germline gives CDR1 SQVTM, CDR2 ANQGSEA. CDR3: CSAAGGTNTEAFF. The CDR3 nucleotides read TGCAGCGCCGCGGGGGGTACGAACACTGAAGCTTTCTTT.

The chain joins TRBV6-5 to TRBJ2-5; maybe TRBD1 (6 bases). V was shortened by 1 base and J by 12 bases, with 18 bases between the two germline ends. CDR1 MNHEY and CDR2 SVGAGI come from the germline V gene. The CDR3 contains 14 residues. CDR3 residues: CASSYFVGAGVEYF. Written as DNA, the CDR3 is TGTGCCAGCAGTTACTTCGTTGGGGCAGGGGTGGAGTACTTC.

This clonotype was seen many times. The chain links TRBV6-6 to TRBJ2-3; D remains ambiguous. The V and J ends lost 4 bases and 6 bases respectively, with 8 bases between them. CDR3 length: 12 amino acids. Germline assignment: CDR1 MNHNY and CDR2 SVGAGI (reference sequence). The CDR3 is CASSSQLDTQYF. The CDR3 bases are TGTGCCAGCAGTTCACAGCTCGATACGCAGTATTTT.

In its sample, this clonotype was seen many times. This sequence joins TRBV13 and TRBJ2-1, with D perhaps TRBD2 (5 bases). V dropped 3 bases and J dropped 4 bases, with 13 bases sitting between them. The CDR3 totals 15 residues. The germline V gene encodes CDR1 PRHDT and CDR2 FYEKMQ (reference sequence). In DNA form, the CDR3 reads TGTGCCAGCAGCTTCGGGCGGCCGGGGTACAATGAGCAGTTCTTC. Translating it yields CASSFGRPGYNEQFF.

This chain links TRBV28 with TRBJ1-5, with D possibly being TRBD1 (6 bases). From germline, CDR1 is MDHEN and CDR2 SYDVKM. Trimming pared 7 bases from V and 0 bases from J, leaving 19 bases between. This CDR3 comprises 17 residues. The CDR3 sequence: CASTLSGTTLSNQPQHF. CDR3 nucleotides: TGTGCCAGCACCCTCTCCGGGACAACTCTTAGCAATCAGCCCCAGCATTTT.

This CDR3 is CASSYGASGDADTQYF. The DNA of the CDR3 is TGTGCCAGCAGTTATGGGGCTAGCGGGGACGCAGATACGCAGTATTTT. The V and J genes are TRBV6-5 and TRBJ2-3; 9 positions match TRBD2. Germline CDR1 is MNHEY and CDR2 is SVGAGI. V lost 3 bases to trimming and J lost 4 bases; unmatched junction nucleotides: 8. This CDR3 contains 16 residues.

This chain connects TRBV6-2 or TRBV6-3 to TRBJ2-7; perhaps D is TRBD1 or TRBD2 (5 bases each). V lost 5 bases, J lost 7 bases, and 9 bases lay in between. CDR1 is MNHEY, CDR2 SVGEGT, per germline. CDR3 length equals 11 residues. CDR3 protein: CASSRGEEQYV. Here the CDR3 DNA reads TGTGCCAGCAGTCGAGGGGAGGAGCAGTACGTC.

DNA of the CDR3: TGTGCCAGCTCACCACCGAGGGATGAGCGGGGCTCCTACAATGAGCAGTTCTTC. Translating it yields CASSPPRDERGSYNEQFF. This chain connects TRBV18 to TRBJ2-1; 7 bases match TRBD2. Trimming removed 0 bases from V and 0 bases from J; junction bases left unmatched: 8. This CDR3 is built from 18 residues. Germline loops: CDR1 KGHSH, CDR2 LQKENI.

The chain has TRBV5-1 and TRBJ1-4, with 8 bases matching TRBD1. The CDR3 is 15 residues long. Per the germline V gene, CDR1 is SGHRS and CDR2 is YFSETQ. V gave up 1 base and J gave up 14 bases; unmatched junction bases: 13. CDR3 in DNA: TGCGCCAGCAGCTTGAATACAGGGGGGAGCACGTTCCTGTTTTTT. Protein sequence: CASSLNTGGSTFLFF.

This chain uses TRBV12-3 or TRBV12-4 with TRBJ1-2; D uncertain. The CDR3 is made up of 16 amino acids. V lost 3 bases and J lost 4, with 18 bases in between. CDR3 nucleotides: TGTGCCAGCAGTTTCTCCCTCCCCACAAGCGGCTATGGCTACACCTTC. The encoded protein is CASSFSLPTSGYGYTF.

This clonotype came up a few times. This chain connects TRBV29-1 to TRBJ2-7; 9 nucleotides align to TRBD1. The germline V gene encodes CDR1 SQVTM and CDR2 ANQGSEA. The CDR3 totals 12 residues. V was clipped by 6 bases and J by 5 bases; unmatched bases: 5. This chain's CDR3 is CSVRQGVNEQYF. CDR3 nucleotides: TGCAGCGTCCGACAGGGGGTAAACGAGCAGTACTTC.

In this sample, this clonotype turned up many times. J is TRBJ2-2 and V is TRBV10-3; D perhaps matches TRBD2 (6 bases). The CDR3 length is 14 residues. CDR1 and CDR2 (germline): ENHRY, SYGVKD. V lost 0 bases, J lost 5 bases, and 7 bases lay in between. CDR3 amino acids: CAISESGGTGELFF. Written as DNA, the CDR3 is TGTGCCATCAGTGAGTCGGGAGGAACCGGGGAGCTGTTTTTT.

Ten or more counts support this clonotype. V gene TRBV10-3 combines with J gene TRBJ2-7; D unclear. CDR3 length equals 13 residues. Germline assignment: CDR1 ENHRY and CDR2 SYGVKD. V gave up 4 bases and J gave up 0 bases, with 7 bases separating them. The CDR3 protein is CAISARLSYEQYF. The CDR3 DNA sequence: TGTGCCATCAGTGCCCGACTCTCCTACGAGCAGTACTTC.

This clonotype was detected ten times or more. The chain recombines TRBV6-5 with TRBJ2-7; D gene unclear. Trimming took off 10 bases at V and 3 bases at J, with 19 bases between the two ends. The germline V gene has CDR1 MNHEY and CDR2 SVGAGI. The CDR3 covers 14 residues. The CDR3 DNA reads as TGTGCCACAGCAAGTGACTGGAACTACTACGAGCAGTACTTC. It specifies CATASDWNYYEQYF.

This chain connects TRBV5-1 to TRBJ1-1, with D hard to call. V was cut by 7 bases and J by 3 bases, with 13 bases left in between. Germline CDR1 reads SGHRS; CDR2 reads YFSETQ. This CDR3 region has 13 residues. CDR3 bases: TGCGCCAGCTCCCCTCATTCGGACACTGAAGCTTTCTTT. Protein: CASSPHSDTEAFF.

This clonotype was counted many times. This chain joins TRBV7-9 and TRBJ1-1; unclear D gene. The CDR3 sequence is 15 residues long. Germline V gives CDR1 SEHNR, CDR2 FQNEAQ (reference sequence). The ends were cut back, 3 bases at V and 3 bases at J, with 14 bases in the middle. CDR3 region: CASSLTRGGYTEAFF. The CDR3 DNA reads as TGTGCCAGCAGCTTGACCCGAGGAGGTTACACTGAAGCTTTCTTT.